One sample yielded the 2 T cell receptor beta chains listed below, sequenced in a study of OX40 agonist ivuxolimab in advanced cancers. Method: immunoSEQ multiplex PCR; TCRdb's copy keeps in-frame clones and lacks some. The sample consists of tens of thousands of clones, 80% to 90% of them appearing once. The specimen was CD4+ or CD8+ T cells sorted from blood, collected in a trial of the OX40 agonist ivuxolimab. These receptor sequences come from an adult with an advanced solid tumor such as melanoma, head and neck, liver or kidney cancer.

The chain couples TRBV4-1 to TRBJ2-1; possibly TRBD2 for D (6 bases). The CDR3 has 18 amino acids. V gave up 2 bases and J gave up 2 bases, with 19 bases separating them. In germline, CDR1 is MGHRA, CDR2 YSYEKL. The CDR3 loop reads CASSQRERAPVTYNEQFF. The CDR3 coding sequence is TGCGCCAGCAGCCAAAGGGAGCGGGCGCCGGTCACCTACAATGAGCAGTTCTTC.

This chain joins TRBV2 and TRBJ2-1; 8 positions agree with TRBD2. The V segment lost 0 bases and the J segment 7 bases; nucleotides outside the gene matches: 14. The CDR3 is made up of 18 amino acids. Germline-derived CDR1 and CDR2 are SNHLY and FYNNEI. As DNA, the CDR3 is TGTGCCAGCAGTGAAGCGCCCCCGGGACTAGGGACACAGAATGAGCAGTTCTTC. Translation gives CASSEAPPGLGTQNEQFF.